This T cell receptor (beta chain) was sequenced for a study of T cell responses to AZD1222 COVID-19 vaccine. The V end lost 2 bases, the J end lost 2 bases, and 8 bases lay between the germline ends. Germline assignment: CDR1 SGHTS and CDR2 YDEGEE. CDR3 length: 14 residues. Method: immunoSEQ multiplex PCR; TCRdb's copy keeps in-frame clones and lacks some. The repertoire has 77,000 or so clones, around 92% of them found once; the top ten carry approximately 7%. The TCR comes from an adult in good health. The sample in question was peripheral blood, obtained on day 0 of MenACWY control vaccination. This rearrangement joins TRBV5-8 to TRBJ1-3; unclear D gene. CDR3 coding DNA: TGTGCCAGCAGCTTACGAGGGACTGGAAACACCATATATTTT. It yields the protein CASSLRGTGNTIYF.